A single T cell receptor beta chain is shown here with its context. The sample is drawn from a study of blood T cell repertoires in COVID-19. Looking at the study overall: Spain, Italy and the United States supplied samples that represented acute and convalescent COVID-19.

Germline CDR1 is GTSNPN and CDR2 is SVGIG (reference sequence). This CDR3 has 12 amino acids. Trimming cost V 5 bases and J 5 bases, with 12 bases left between them. Donors in Cohort 3 who had recovered were those with two negative PCRs, healthcare professional clearance, or resolution of their symptoms. Per the study methods: Amplification from reference gene primers served as the basis for estimated nucleated cell counts. Libraries were prepared by immunoSEQ multiplex PCR; TCRdb keeps only in-frame clonotypes and omits some of them. V and J calls and clone size are given by that table; D and trimming were obtained from the DNA. Here the sample spans about 430,000 clones, 85% to 90% being singletons.

This clonotype was obtained from a man younger than 40 who had recovered from COVID-19. Sequenced sample: PBMCs or T cells enriched from blood (not recorded which). The rearrangement joins TRBV30 to TRBJ1-1; D is undetermined. As DNA, the CDR3 is TGTGCCTGGGGCAGAGGCAGAACTGAAGCTTTCTTT. Its translation: CAWGRGRTEAFF.